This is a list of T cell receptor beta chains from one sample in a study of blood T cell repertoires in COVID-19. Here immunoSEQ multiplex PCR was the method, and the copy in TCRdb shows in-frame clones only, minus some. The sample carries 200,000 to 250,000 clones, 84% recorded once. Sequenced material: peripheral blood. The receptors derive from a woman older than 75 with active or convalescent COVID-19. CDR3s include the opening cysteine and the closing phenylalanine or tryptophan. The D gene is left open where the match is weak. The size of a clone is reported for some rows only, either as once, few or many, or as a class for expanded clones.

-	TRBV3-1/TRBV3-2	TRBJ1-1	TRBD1	TGTGCCAGCAGCCAAGATTTACAGGGGGCTTATCGGACTGAAGCTTTCTTT	CASSQDLQGAYRTEAFF
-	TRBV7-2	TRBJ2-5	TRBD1	TGTGCCAGCAGCATAGGGACAGGGGGCAGGGAGACCCAGTACTTC	CASSIGTGGRETQYF
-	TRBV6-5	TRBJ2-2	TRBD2	TGTGCCAGCAGCCAACCCGGGGGGACCGGGGAGCTGTTTTTT	CASSQPGGTGELFF
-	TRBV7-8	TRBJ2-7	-	TGTGCCAGCAGCTTAGACAGGGCTAGCTACGAGCAGTACTTC	CASSLDRASYEQYF
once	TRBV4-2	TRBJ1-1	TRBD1	TGTGCCAGCAGTACAGCCGGGACAGGGAAGACTGAAGCTTTCTTT	CASSTAGTGKTEAFF
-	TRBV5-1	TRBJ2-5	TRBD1	TGCGCCAGCAGTATTGCAGGGGGCATCGGGGAGACCCAGTACTTC	CASSIAGGIGETQYF
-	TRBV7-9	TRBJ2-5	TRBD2	TGTGCCAGCAGCTTAGCTGGGACTAGCGGGATCAACCAGTACTTC	CASSLAGTSGINQYF
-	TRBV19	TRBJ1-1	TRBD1	TGTGCCAGTAGTAATAGAAGTACAGGGGAACTGAAAGCTTTCTTT	CASSNRSTGELKAFF
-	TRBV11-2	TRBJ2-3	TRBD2	TGTGCCAGCAGCTCCGGGGGTAGCGGGGGCCATACGCAGTATTTT	CASSSGGSGGHTQYF
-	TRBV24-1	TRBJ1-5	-	TGTGCCACCTCAGGTCAGGGCGGCCAGCCCCAGCATTTT	CATSGQGGQPQHF
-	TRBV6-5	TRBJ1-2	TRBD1	TGTGCCAGCAGTTACCGGCCCAGGGGGGAATCCGGCTACACCTTC	CASSYRPRGESGYTF
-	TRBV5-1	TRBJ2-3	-	TGCGCCAGCAGCTCGGTGGGGACTACAGATACGCAGTATTTT	CASSSVGTTDTQYF
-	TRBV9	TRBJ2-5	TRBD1	TGTGCCAGCAGCACTGGACAGGGGGCGAGGGAGACCCAGTACTTC	CASSTGQGARETQYF
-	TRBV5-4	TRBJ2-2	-	TGTGCCAGCAGCTTAGATAGACGGGCCGGGGAGCTGTTTTTT	CASSLDRRAGELFF
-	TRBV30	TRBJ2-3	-	TGTGCCTGGAGTGAGCGGCCAAATACGCAGTATTTT	CAWSERPNTQYF
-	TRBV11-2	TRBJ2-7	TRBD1	TGTGCCAGCAGCTTAGACCGGACAGGGGAAGGCTACGAGCAGTACTTC	CASSLDRTGEGYEQYF
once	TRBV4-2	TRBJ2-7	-	TGTGCCAGCAGCCATAGTCAACCGGGTCTAAGCTTCTCCTACGAGCAGTACTTC	CASSHSQPGLSFSYEQYF
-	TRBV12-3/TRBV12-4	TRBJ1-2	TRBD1	TGTGCCAGCAGCTTGGGACAGATCTATGGCTACACCTTC	CASSLGQIYGYTF
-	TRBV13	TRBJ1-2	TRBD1	TGTGCCAGCAGGCGGACAGGGGAGGCTGGCTACACCTTC	CASRRTGEAGYTF
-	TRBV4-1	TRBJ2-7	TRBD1	TGCGCCAGCAGCCAGATATCAGGGACAGGCCTCTCCTACGAGCAGTACTTC	CASSQISGTGLSYEQYF
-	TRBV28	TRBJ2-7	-	TGTGCCAGCAGATCAGGACTTTTTAGCTCCTACGAGCAGTACTTC	CASRSGLFSSYEQYF
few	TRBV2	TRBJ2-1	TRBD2	TGTGCCAGGGGGAGGGGCGATGAGCAGTTCTTC	CARGRGDEQFF
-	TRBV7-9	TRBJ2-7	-	TGTGCCAGCAGCTTGATGCGGGATGTGCCTTTGGAGCAGTACTTC	CASSLMRDVPLEQYF
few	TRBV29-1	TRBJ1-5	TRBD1	TGCAGCGTGGGACAGGGAGGCAATCAGCCCCAGCATTTT	CSVGQGGNQPQHF
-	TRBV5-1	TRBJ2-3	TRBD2	TGCGCCAGCAGCCGATGGACTAGCGGGGGGCTTGGAGTAGATACGCAGTATTTT	CASSRWTSGGLGVDTQYF
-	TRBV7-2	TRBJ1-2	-	TGTGCCAGCAGCGGAGACAGCACAAGCTACACCTTC	CASSGDSTSYTF
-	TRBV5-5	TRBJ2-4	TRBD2	TGTGCCAGCAGCTTGGAAGTAGCGGGGGGTCTAGCCAAAAACATTCAGTACTTC	CASSLEVAGGLAKNIQYF
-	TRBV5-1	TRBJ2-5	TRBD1	TGCGCCAGCAGCTTGGGGGGTACAGGGGAAGAGACCCAGTACTTC	CASSLGGTGEETQYF
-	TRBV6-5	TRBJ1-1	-	TGTGCCAGCAGTTACCGGGGGGAAATACGAAACACTGAAGCTTTCTTT	CASSYRGEIRNTEAFF
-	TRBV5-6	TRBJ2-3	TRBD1	TGTGCCAGCAGCGGTACCGGGACAGGGGACGGAGATACGCAGTATTTT	CASSGTGTGDGDTQYF
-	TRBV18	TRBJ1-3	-	TGTGCCAGCTCACCGGGACTCCCAGACGCTGGAAACACCATATATTTT	CASSPGLPDAGNTIYF
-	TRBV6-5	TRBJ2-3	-	TGTGCCAGCAGGGACTCCAGAACGCAGTATTTT	CASRDSRTQYF
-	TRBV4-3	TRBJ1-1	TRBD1	TGCGCCAGCAGCCAAGATAGGACAGGCCTCGGGGCCACTGAAGCTTTCTTT	CASSQDRTGLGATEAFF